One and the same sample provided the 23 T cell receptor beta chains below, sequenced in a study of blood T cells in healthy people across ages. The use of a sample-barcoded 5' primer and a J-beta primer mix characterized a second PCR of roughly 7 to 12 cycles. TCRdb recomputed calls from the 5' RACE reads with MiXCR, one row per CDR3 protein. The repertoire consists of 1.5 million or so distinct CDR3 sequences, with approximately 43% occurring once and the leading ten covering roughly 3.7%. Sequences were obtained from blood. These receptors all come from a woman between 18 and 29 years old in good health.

The CDR3 region has the DNA TGTGCCAGCAGCCATCTGGGACAGGGCCTACAAGAGACCCAGTACTTC. Encoded protein: CASSHLGQGLQETQYF. This sequence joins TRBV3-1 and TRBJ2-5; 9 bases match TRBD1. The trim removed 3 bases at V and 2 bases at J, leaving 7 bases unmatched. The CDR3 loop spans 16 amino acids. Germline assignment: CDR1 LGHDT and CDR2 YNNKEL (reference sequence).

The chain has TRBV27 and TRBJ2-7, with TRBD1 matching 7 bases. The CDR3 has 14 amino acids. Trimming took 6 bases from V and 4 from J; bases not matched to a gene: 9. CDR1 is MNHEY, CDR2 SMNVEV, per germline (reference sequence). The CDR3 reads CASRMYRGVYEQYF. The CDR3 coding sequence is TGTGCCAGCAGGATGTACAGGGGAGTATACGAGCAGTACTTC.

In nucleotides, the CDR3 is TGTGCCAGCAGCTTAGTTTCCAGGTCCAATGAGCAGTACTTC. Protein sequence: CASSLVSRSNEQYF. This sequence joins TRBV7-9 and TRBJ2-1; no reliable D call. The J call may be wrong; the DNA end is better matched by TRBJ2-7. This CDR3 region has 14 residues. Germline CDR1 reads SEHNR; CDR2 reads FQNEAQ (reference sequence).

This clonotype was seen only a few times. CDR3 sequence: CASSRRDTRDTEAFF. Written as DNA, the CDR3 is TGCGCCAGCAGCCGAAGGGACACTAGGGACACTGAAGCTTTCTTT. The rearrangement links TRBV4-3 to TRBJ1-1; TRBD1 might be the D (6 bases). CDR3 length equals 15 residues. Trimming removed 4 bases from V and 3 bases from J, with 15 bases in between. The V gene's germline CDR1 is LGHNA and CDR2 YSLEER.

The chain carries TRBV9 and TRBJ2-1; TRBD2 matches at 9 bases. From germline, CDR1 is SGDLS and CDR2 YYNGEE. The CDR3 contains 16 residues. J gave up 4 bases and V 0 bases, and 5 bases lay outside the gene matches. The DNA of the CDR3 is TGTGCCAGCAGCGTAGCTCGTAGCGGGAGTTACAATGAGCAGTTCTTC. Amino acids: CASSVARSGSYNEQFF.

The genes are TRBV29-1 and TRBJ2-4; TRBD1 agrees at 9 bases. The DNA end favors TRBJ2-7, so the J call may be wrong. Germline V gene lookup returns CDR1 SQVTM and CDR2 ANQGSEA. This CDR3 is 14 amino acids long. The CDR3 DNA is TGCAGCGTTCCCACTGGGACAGGGAGGTCCGAGCAGTACTTC. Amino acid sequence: CSVPTGTGRSEQYF.

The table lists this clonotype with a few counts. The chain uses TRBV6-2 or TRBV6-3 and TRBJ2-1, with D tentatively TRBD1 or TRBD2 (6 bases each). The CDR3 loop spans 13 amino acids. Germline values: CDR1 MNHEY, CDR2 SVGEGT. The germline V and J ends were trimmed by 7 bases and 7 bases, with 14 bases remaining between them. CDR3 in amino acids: CASILAGTNEQFF. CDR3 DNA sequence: TGTGCCAGCATACTTGCGGGGACAAATGAGCAGTTCTTC.

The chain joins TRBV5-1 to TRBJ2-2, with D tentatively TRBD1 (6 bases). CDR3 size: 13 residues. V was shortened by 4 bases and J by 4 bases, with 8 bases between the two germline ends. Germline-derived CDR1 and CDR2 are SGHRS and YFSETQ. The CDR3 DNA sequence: TGCGCCAGCAGCGACAGGTCCACCGGGGAGCTGTTTTTT. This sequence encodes CASSDRSTGELFF.

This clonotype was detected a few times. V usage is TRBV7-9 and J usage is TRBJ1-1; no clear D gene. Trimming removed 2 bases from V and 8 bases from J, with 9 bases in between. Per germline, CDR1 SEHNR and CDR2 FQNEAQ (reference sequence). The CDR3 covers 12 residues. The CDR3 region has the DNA TGTGCCAGCAGCTTATCTGGCCAAGAAGCTTTCTTT. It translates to CASSLSGQEAFF.

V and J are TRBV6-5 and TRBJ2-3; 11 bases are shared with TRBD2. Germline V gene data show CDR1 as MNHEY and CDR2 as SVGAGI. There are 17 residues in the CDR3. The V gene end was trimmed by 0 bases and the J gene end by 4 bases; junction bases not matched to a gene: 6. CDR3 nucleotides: TGTGCCAGCAGTTACTCACTAGCGGGGGCTTGGGCAGATACGCAGTATTTT. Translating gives CASSYSLAGAWADTQYF.

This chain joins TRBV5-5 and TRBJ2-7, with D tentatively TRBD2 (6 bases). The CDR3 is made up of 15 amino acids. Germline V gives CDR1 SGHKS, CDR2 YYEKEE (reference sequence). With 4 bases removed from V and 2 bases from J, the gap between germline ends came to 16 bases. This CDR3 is CASSHERRGTYEQYF. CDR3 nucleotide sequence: TGTGCCAGCAGCCACGAAAGGAGGGGTACCTACGAGCAGTACTTC.

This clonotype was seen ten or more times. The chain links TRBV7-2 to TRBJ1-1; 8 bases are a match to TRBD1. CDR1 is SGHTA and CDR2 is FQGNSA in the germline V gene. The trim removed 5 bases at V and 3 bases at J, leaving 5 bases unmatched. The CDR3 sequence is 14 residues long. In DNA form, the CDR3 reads TGTGCCAGCAGCCAAGGACAGGGACACACTGAAGCTTTCTTT. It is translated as CASSQGQGHTEAFF. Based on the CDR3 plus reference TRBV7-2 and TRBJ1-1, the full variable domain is GAGVSQSPSNKVTEKGKDVELRCDPISGHTALYWYRQSLGQGLEFLIYFQGNSAPDKSGLPSDRFSAERTGGSVSTLTIQRTQQEDSAVYLCASSQGQGHTEAFFGQGTRLTVV.

CDR3 loop: CASSTGTVGTTEQFF. In nucleotides, the CDR3 is TGTGCCAGCAGCACCGGGACCGTTGGTACAACTGAGCAGTTCTTC. The V call is TRBV9, the J call TRBJ2-1; possibly TRBD1 or TRBD2 for D (5 bases each). The CDR3 extends over 15 amino acids. V was pared by 4 bases and J by 9 bases, with 20 bases between. Germline-derived CDR1 and CDR2 are SGDLS and YYNGEE.

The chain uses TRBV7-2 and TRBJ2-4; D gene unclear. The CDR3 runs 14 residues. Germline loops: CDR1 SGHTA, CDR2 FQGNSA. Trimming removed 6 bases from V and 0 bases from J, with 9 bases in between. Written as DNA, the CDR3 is TGTGCCAGCAGACCACAGCGAGCCAAAAACATTCAGTACTTC. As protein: CASRPQRAKNIQYF.

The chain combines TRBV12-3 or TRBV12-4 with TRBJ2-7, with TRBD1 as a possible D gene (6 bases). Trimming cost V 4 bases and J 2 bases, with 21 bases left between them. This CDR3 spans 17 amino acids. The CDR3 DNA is TGTGCCAGCAGTTCTTACCACACATATGGACAGACCTACGAGCAGTACTTC. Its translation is CASSSYHTYGQTYEQYF.

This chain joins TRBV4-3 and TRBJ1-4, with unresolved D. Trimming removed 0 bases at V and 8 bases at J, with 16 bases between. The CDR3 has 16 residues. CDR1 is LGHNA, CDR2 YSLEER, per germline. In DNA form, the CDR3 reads TGCGCCAGCAGCCAAGATCGCCACCCCGGGTCCGAAAAACTGTTTTTT. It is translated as CASSQDRHPGSEKLFF.

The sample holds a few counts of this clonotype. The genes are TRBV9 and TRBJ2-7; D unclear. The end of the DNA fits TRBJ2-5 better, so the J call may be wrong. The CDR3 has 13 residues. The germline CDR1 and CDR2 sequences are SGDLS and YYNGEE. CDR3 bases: TGTGCCAGCAGCGTAGAGGGATTCGGGACCCAGTACTTC. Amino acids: CASSVEGFGTQYF.

The CDR3 spells CASSLVVGAKETRFF. CDR3 bases: TGTGCCAGCAGCTTAGTTGTGGGGGCCAAAGAGACCCGGTTCTTC. V gene TRBV7-9 combines with J gene TRBJ2-1, with D maybe TRBD1 (6 bases). The length of the CDR3 is 15 residues. The germline V and J ends were trimmed by 1 base and 15 bases, with 22 bases remaining between them. CDR1 is SEHNR and CDR2 is FQNEAQ in the germline V gene (reference sequence).

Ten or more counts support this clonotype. CDR3 in DNA: TGTGCCAGCAGTTACTCCGGAACGGGGGGCAATGAGCAGTTCTTC. This encodes CASSYSGTGGNEQFF. The V call is TRBV6-2 or TRBV6-3, the J call TRBJ2-1; 7 positions match TRBD2. Germline V gives CDR1 MNHEY, CDR2 SVGEGT. The trim removed 0 bases at V and 6 bases at J, leaving 5 bases unmatched. This CDR3 is 15 amino acids long.

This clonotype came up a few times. DNA for the CDR3: TGTGCCAGCAGCCAATCGACAGGCACCTACGAGCAGTACTTC. This gives the protein CASSQSTGTYEQYF. This chain connects TRBV3-1 to TRBJ2-4; possibly TRBD1 for D (6 bases). The J call may not be correct, given that the DNA end is closer to TRBJ2-7. The CDR3 runs 14 residues. CDR1 LGHDT and CDR2 YNNKEL come from the germline V gene (reference sequence).

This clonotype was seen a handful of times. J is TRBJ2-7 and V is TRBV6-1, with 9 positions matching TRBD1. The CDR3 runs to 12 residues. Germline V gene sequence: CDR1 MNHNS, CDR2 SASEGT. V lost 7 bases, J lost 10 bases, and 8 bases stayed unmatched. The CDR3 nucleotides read TGTGCCAGCATCGGGACAGGGTGTTCCCAGTACTTC. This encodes CASIGTGCSQYF.

The CDR3: CASLQTPSGSNYGQYF. CDR3 bases: TGTGCCAGCCTACAAACCCCTAGCGGGAGTAACTACGGGCAGTACTTC. This chain joins TRBV7-2 and TRBJ2-5; 10 nucleotides match TRBD2. This CDR3 comprises 16 residues. Germline loops: CDR1 SGHTA, CDR2 FQGNSA. The V gene end was trimmed by 8 bases and the J gene end by 11 bases; junction bases not matched to a gene: 20.

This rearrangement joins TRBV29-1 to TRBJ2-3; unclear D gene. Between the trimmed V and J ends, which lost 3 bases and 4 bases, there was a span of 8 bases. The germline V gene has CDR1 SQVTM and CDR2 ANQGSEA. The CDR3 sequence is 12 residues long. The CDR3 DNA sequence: TGCAGCGTTGATTTCCGACCAGATACGCAGTATTTT. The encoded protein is CSVDFRPDTQYF.